These 19 T cell receptor beta chains share one sample of origin, sequenced in a study. Using immunoSEQ multiplex PCR, the repertoire was profiled, and TCRdb retains in-frame clones only, with some absent. The sample includes under 90,000 clones, about 94% of them seen just once. Sequencing was done on a sample of PBMCs. The receptor set was obtained from a middle-aged man with rheumatoid arthritis.

CDR3 protein: CASSLTGQGDYEQYF. The DNA for the CDR3 is TGTGCCAGCAGTTTAACGGGACAGGGGGACTACGAGCAGTACTTC. This chain joins TRBV27 and TRBJ2-7; 11 bases are shared with TRBD1. CDR1 and CDR2 from the germline V gene are MNHEY and SMNVEV (reference sequence). After removal of 2 bases from V and 3 bases from J, the junction contained 3 bases not matched to a gene. This CDR3 has 15 residues.

The genes are TRBV11-1 and TRBJ2-3, with a tentative D call TRBD1 (6 bases). Germline V gene data show CDR1 as SGHAT and CDR2 as FQDESV (reference sequence). This CDR3 is 14 amino acids long. V gave up 5 bases and J gave up 4 bases, with 13 bases separating them. The CDR3 DNA sequence: TGTGCCAGCAGCCCAGCTTGGGGGCCAGATACGCAGTATTTT. Translating gives CASSPAWGPDTQYF.

J is TRBJ2-1 and V is TRBV5-6, with unresolved D. Trimming removed 4 bases from V and 0 bases from J, with 8 bases in between. The CDR3 totals 14 residues. Germline CDR1 reads SGHDT; CDR2 reads YYEEEE. The CDR3 here is CASSLDFSYNEQFF. For the CDR3, the DNA is TGTGCCAGCAGCCTCGACTTCTCCTACAATGAGCAGTTCTTC.

V usage is TRBV6-2 or TRBV6-3 and J usage is TRBJ2-1; TRBD1 is a possible D gene (6 bases). The V end lost 5 bases, the J end lost 4 bases, and 12 bases lay between the germline ends. This CDR3 comprises 14 residues. Germline V gene lookup returns CDR1 MNHEY and CDR2 SVGEGT. The chain's CDR3 is CASSDRYPYNEQFF. The CDR3 DNA sequence: TGTGCCAGCAGTGACAGGTACCCTTACAATGAGCAGTTCTTC.

The rearrangement uses TRBV29-1 and TRBJ2-1, with D possibly being TRBD2 (5 bases). Germline lookup yields CDR1 SQVTM and CDR2 ANQGSEA. Trimming took off 8 bases at V and 0 bases at J, with 11 bases between the two ends. The CDR3 consists of 13 residues. The CDR3 is CSLVTSSYNEQFF. As DNA, the CDR3 is TGCAGCCTGGTAACTAGCTCCTACAATGAGCAGTTCTTC.

CDR3 loop: CATSARMNTGELFF. As DNA, the CDR3 is TGTGCCACCAGTGCACGTATGAACACCGGGGAGCTGTTTTTT. This chain connects TRBV24-1 to TRBJ2-2; D is undetermined. V shed 5 bases and J shed 1 base, with 7 bases lying between them. This CDR3 is built from 14 residues. The V gene's germline CDR1 is KGHDR and CDR2 SFDVKD.

This clone was seen only once. The V and J genes are TRBV14 and TRBJ2-7; TRBD1 matches at 8 bases. The CDR3 extends over 18 amino acids. Trimming removed 3 bases from V and 3 bases from J; junction bases left unmatched: 16. The V gene's germline CDR1 is SGHDN and CDR2 FVKESK. The CDR3 is CASSQVTGDSLPDYEQYF. CDR3 coding DNA: TGTGCCAGCAGCCAGGTGACAGGGGATTCTCTACCCGACTACGAGCAGTACTTC.

The chain uses TRBV12-3 or TRBV12-4 and TRBJ1-5; no firm D call. CDR3 length: 13 residues. Trimming pared 6 bases from V and 4 bases from J, leaving 10 bases between. The CDR3 here is CASRWGANQPQHF. For the CDR3, the DNA is TGTGCCAGCAGATGGGGAGCTAATCAGCCCCAGCATTTT.

The J gene is TRBJ1-1, the V gene TRBV30; 9 nucleotides align to TRBD1. Per the germline V gene, CDR1 is GTSNPN and CDR2 is SVGIG (reference sequence). V lost 2 bases and J lost 5; bases outside the gene matches: 9. The CDR3 has 15 amino acids. The DNA for the CDR3 is TGTGCCTGGAGTACGACAGGGGGTTGGGGGACTGAAGCTTTCTTT. Protein: CAWSTTGGWGTEAFF.

This clone came up once. The chain employs TRBV27 and TRBJ2-2; TRBD1 might be the D (6 bases). Trimming stripped 6 bases from V and 4 bases from J, with 12 bases between. CDR1 and CDR2 (germline): MNHEY, SMNVEV (reference sequence). The CDR3 covers 14 residues. CDR3 DNA sequence: TGTGCCAGCAGACAGGGATTTAGCACCGGGGAGCTGTTTTTT. It yields the protein CASRQGFSTGELFF.

In DNA form, the CDR3 reads TGTGCCAGCAGTTCATGGGGGGGGGATGAGCAGTTCTTC. It is translated as CASSSWGGDEQFF. The chain joins TRBV12-3 or TRBV12-4 to TRBJ2-1; the match to TRBD2 covers 7 bases. The V and J ends lost 4 bases and 8 bases, in that order; junction bases with no gene match: 5. There are 13 residues in the CDR3.

The CDR3 reads CASSSRGSNQPQHF. Here the CDR3 DNA reads TGTGCCAGCAGCTCAAGAGGGAGCAATCAGCCCCAGCATTTT. The chain has TRBV7-9 and TRBJ1-5, with D hard to call. Trimming took 4 bases from V and 1 from J, leaving 8 bases between them. The germline CDR1 and CDR2 sequences are SEHNR and FQNEAQ (reference sequence). The CDR3 loop spans 14 amino acids. The full variable domain, in which reference TRBV7-9 and TRBJ1-5 provide the parts outside the CDR3, is DTGVSQNPRHKITKRGQNVTFRCDPISEHNRLYWYRQTLGQGPEFLTYFQNEAQLEKSRLLSDRFSAERPKGSFSTLEIQRTEQGDSAMYLCASSSRGSNQPQHFGDGTRLSIL.

This sequence joins TRBV28 and TRBJ1-2; D remains unclear. V lost 3 bases and J lost 7, with 12 bases in between. CDR3 length equals 13 residues. The germline gives CDR1 MDHEN, CDR2 SYDVKM. CDR3 amino acids: CASSLPGSIGYTF. CDR3 in DNA: TGTGCCAGCAGTTTGCCAGGATCTATTGGCTACACCTTC.

The J gene is TRBJ1-4, the V gene TRBV7-9; 8 bases fit TRBD1. This CDR3 is built from 16 residues. Looked up from germline, CDR1 is SEHNR and CDR2 is FQNEAQ (reference sequence). The J segment lost 3 bases and the V segment lost 1 base, leaving 4 bases of the junction unmatched. Here the CDR3 reads CASSLGQGAANEKLFF. As DNA, the CDR3 is TGTGCCAGCAGCTTAGGGCAGGGGGCGGCTAATGAAAAACTGTTTTTT.

V usage is TRBV27 and J usage is TRBJ2-2; unclear D gene. The germline CDR1 and CDR2 sequences are MNHEY and SMNVEV (reference sequence). The CDR3 has 12 residues. V lost 1 base and J 3 bases, leaving 0 bases between the germline ends. This CDR3 reads CASSLYTGELFF. The CDR3 nucleotides are TGTGCCAGCAGTTTATACACCGGGGAGCTGTTTTTT.

The V and J genes are TRBV12-5 and TRBJ2-3; a possible D gene is TRBD1 (5 bases). With 8 bases removed from V and 2 bases from J, the gap between germline ends came to 8 bases. This CDR3 spans 12 amino acids. Germline assignment: CDR1 LGHNT and CDR2 FRNRAP. CDR3 protein: CASCGATDTQYF. CDR3 nucleotides: TGTGCTAGTTGTGGGGCCACAGATACGCAGTATTTT.

V usage is TRBV25-1 and J usage is TRBJ2-5, with D perhaps given as TRBD1 or TRBD2 (6 bases each). The CDR3 is made up of 15 amino acids. Germline loops: CDR1 MGHDK, CDR2 SYGVNS. The V gene lost 3 bases and the J gene lost 4 bases, with 15 bases spanning the gap. The CDR3 bases are TGTGCCAGCAGTGATTCCGGGGGCCGGCGAGAGACCCAGTACTTC. Translating gives CASSDSGGRRETQYF.

The chain uses TRBV5-4 and TRBJ2-7, with 7 positions matching TRBD2. This CDR3 has 13 residues. Germline-derived CDR1 and CDR2 are SGHNT and YYREEE (reference sequence). The trim removed 4 bases at V and 7 bases at J, leaving 8 bases unmatched. The CDR3 spells CASSRRGSGEQYF. DNA of the CDR3: TGTGCCAGCAGCCGGCGGGGGTCAGGAGAGCAGTACTTC.

This clone appeared a single time. This sequence joins TRBV7-2 and TRBJ2-1; 10 bases align to TRBD2. This CDR3 comprises 15 residues. V lost 2 bases to trimming and J lost 10 bases; unmatched junction nucleotides: 8. Germline lookup yields CDR1 SGHTA and CDR2 FQGNSA. DNA for the CDR3: TGTGCCAGCAGCTTATCAAGCGGGAGGGAAGGAGAGCAGTTCTTC. As protein: CASSLSSGREGEQFF.